The 12 T cell receptor beta chains below come from one sample, sequenced in a study of identical twins. A single record per CDR3 protein comes from TCRdb applying MiXCR to the 5' RACE reads. The data hold about 340,000 distinct CDR3 sequences, with about 12% observed a single time. These same data were also listed under a study on yellow fever vaccine responses in identical twins.

Sequenced sample: CD8+ T cells sorted from blood. These receptors all stem from a young woman in good health.

The genes are TRBV2 and TRBJ1-6, with D unresolved. V dropped 4 bases and J dropped 4 bases, with 11 bases sitting between them. This CDR3 spans 15 amino acids. CDR1 is SNHLY and CDR2 is FYNNEI in the germline V gene. CDR3 DNA sequence: TGTGCCAGCAGTGGGGTTCCAACTTATAATTCACCCCTCCACTTT. It yields the protein CASSGVPTYNSPLHF.

This clonotype came up many times. The V gene is TRBV10-3, the J gene TRBJ2-7, with 14 positions matching TRBD2. Germline V lookup: CDR1 ENHRY, CDR2 SYGVKD. This CDR3 region has 15 residues. V lost 5 bases to trimming and J lost 3 bases; unmatched junction nucleotides: 3. The CDR3 here is CAISKTSGRVYEQYF. The DNA for the CDR3 is TGTGCCATCAGTAAGACTAGCGGGAGGGTCTACGAGCAGTACTTC.

This clonotype turned up a few times. This chain connects TRBV20-1 to TRBJ2-7, with D maybe TRBD1 (6 bases). Trimming took 4 bases from V and 1 from J, leaving 17 bases between them. This CDR3 has 15 residues. The germline V gene has CDR1 DFQATT and CDR2 SNEGSKA (reference sequence). CDR3 loop: CSATREGGPSYEQYV. The DNA of the CDR3 is TGCAGTGCTACCAGAGAAGGGGGACCATCCTACGAGCAGTACGTC.

There are a few counts of this clonotype. The chain employs TRBV29-1 and TRBJ2-1; 7 bases line up with TRBD2. The germline V gene has CDR1 SQVTM and CDR2 ANQGSEA. This CDR3 spans 12 amino acids. V trimming: 7 bases; J trimming: 5 bases; junction bases outside the gene matches: 5. CDR3 sequence: CSERTSNNEQFF. The CDR3 DNA follows: TGCAGCGAACGGACTAGTAACAATGAGCAGTTCTTC.

In its sample, this clonotype was seen many times. V gene TRBV20-1 combines with J gene TRBJ2-7; TRBD1 is a possible D gene (6 bases). The CDR3 spans 13 residues. The germline V gene has CDR1 DFQATT and CDR2 SNEGSKA (reference sequence). Trimming stripped 6 bases from V and 4 bases from J, with 16 bases between. The DNA of the CDR3 is TGCAGTGCGACAACAGGGACCCCTTACGAGCAGTACTTC. Its protein product is CSATTGTPYEQYF.

This clonotype has a handful of counts. The chain uses TRBV4-1 and TRBJ2-7; 11 bases map to TRBD2. Per germline, CDR1 MGHRA and CDR2 YSYEKL. V was clipped by 1 base and J by 10 bases; unmatched bases: 3. The CDR3 sequence is 13 residues long. The CDR3 sequence: CASSQGLAGLQYF. CDR3 bases: TGCGCCAGCAGCCAAGGACTAGCGGGGCTACAGTACTTC.

This clonotype has just a few counts. The chain carries TRBV7-6 and TRBJ2-3; perhaps TRBD2 as D (6 bases). V dropped 5 bases and J dropped 2 bases, with 14 bases sitting between them. Looked up from germline, CDR1 is SGHVS and CDR2 is FNYEAQ. The CDR3 covers 15 residues. This CDR3 is CASSPGTRDTDTQYF. DNA of the CDR3: TGTGCCAGCAGCCCGGGGACTCGCGACACAGATACGCAGTATTTT.

This clonotype was detected many times. The gene calls are TRBV5-6 and TRBJ2-5; 9 bases fit TRBD2. This CDR3 contains 16 residues. Losses at the gene ends were 5 bases for V and 5 bases for J; bases not matched to a gene: 13. The germline V gene has CDR1 SGHDT and CDR2 YYEEEE. The CDR3 DNA is TGTGCCAGCAGTTATGCGGGACTAGCTTCCCCCGAGACCCAGTACTTC. Residues: CASSYAGLASPETQYF. Together with reference TRBV5-6 and TRBJ2-5, the CDR3 gives the full variable domain: DAGVTQSPTHLIKTRGQQVTLRCSPKSGHDTVSWYQQALGQGPQFIFQYYEEEERQRGNFPDRFSGHQFPNYSSELNVNALLLGDSALYLCASSYAGLASPETQYFGPGTRLLVL.

CDR3 amino acids: CARVREGAVGELFF. The CDR3 DNA is TGTGCCAGGGTGAGAGAAGGGGCAGTCGGGGAGCTGTTTTTT. The gene calls are TRBV12-3 or TRBV12-4 and TRBJ2-2; possible D gene TRBD1, 5 bases. The CDR3 covers 14 residues. Deletions cut 9 bases from V and 7 bases from J, with 18 bases between.

This clonotype was seen at least ten times. This chain joins TRBV5-1 and TRBJ2-1; D is unresolved. V was shortened by 7 bases and J by 4 bases, with 18 bases between the two germline ends. CDR1 is SGHRS and CDR2 is YFSETQ in the germline V gene. The CDR3 covers 15 residues. The CDR3 protein is CASRSVELLYNEQFF. CDR3 nucleotides: TGCGCCAGCCGATCGGTGGAACTCTTATACAATGAGCAGTTCTTC.

This clonotype occurred a few times. The chain has TRBV6-2 or TRBV6-3 and TRBJ2-7; D uncertain. In germline, CDR1 is MNHEY, CDR2 SVGEGT. The CDR3 runs 17 residues. V lost 10 bases and J 4 bases, leaving 29 bases between the germline ends. The CDR3 spells CAIRGYSPEGGIYEQYV. The CDR3 coding sequence is TGTGCCATCCGCGGATACAGCCCGGAAGGCGGAATATACGAGCAGTACGTC.

V usage is TRBV6-1 and J usage is TRBJ2-6; TRBD2 is a possible D gene (7 bases). V lost 5 bases, J lost 4 bases, and 18 bases lay in between. This CDR3 comprises 17 residues. CDR1 MNHNS and CDR2 SASEGT come from the germline V gene. The CDR3 DNA follows: TGTGCCAGCAGTACCGGGGGGCCGTACGGCGGGGCCAACGTCCTGACTTTC. It codes for CASSTGGPYGGANVLTF.